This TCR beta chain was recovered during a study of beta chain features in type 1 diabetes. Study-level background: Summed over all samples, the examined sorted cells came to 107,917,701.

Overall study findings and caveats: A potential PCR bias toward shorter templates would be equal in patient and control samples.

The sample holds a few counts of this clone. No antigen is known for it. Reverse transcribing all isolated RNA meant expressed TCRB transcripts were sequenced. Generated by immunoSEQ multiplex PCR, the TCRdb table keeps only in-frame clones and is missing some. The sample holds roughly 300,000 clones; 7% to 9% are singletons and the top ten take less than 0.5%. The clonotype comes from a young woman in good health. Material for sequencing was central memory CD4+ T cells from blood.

CDR3 amino acids: CASSDEMAIVEPRSSSYNEQFF. The CDR3 coding sequence is TGTGCCAGCAGCGACGAGATGGCTATAGTCGAGCCGAGATCGAGCTCCTACAATGAGCAGTTCTTC. The V and J genes are TRBV7-3 and TRBJ2-1; no firm D call. The V and J ends lost 5 bases and 0 bases respectively, with 32 bases between them. Per germline, CDR1 SGHTA and CDR2 FQGTGA. The CDR3 sequence is 22 residues long.